The T cell receptor (beta chain) described here comes from a study of cytomegalovirus exposure and HLA in healthy donors. V lost 4 bases, J lost 8 bases, and 10 bases stayed unmatched. Germline CDR1 reads MNHEY; CDR2 reads SVGAGI. The CDR3 is 14 amino acids. The PCR used 60 Vbeta and 13 Jbeta primers. Some clones are missing from TCRdb's copy, which holds only in-frame ones; the method was immunoSEQ multiplex PCR. This sample yields more than 140,000 clones, of which 64% are seen a single time; 2.5% to 3.5% belongs to the top ten. Findings and limits, study-wide: TRBV6-2, TRBV6-3 and some other V segments were unresolvable in 87-base-pair reads. Available immune exposure information covered CMV serostatus only.

This clone was counted only a few times. Antigen: not known. Sequences were obtained from PBMCs. This chain links TRBV6-5 with TRBJ1-1, with TRBD1 matching over 7 bases. The origin of this receptor is a woman in her 30s in good health and CMV-seropositive. CDR3 in DNA: TGTGCCAGCAGTTGGCTCCGGACAGGAGCGGAAGCTTTCTTT. Amino acids: CASSWLRTGAEAFF.